This T cell receptor (beta chain) is drawn from a study of regulatory T cells in long-lasting Graves disease. Across the study: Less than 3 months of antithyroid drugs had been taken by newly diagnosed Graves' patients.

Arm-PCR with iRepertoire HTBI primers amplified the CDR3 regions for these TCR beta libraries. Per the original methods: From all samples, identification returned over 11 TRBJ and about 63 TRBV segments. From the multiplex PCR reads, TCRdb called clonotypes with MiXCR, one entry per CDR3 protein. TCRdb assigned the V and J calls; the authors' analysis was not used. The sample contains about 530,000 distinct CDR3 sequences, about 16% of which appear only once. This clonotype was detected ten times or more. Time point meaning: newly diagnosed GD, antithyroid drugs for less than 3 months. Isolated PBMC RNA provided the starting material for the TCR library. From each patient, approximately 9 milliliters of peripheral blood was drawn and collected into an EDTA anticoagulant tube. These data also formed part of another study, on T cells in Graves' hyperthyroidism and ophthalmopathy. That source reports: The HTBI primer set was used in a first-round RT-PCR of the TCR CDR3.

The sequence was obtained from a woman aged 35-65 years with Graves disease. The input for sequencing was peripheral blood mononuclear cells (PBMCs), taken at new diagnosis, from a patient treated with antithyroid drugs.

The DNA for the CDR3 is TGTGCCAGCAGTCGGCGGACTAGCGGGGGGGCCAATGAGCAGTTCTTC. This translates into CASSRRTSGGANEQFF. The gene calls are TRBV28 and TRBJ2-1; 15 bases agree with TRBD2. Germline trimming cut 5 bases from V and 6 bases from J; bases unmatched to any gene: 5. CDR3 length: 16 amino acids. The germline V gene has CDR1 MDHEN and CDR2 SYDVKM.